This T cell receptor beta chain was sequenced for a study of CD4 and CD8 cells across lung adenocarcinoma regions. From germline, CDR1 is MNHGY and CDR2 SVAAGI. The V and J ends lost 8 bases and 6 bases, in that order; junction bases with no gene match: 8. The CDR3 sequence is 14 residues long. The patients had localized lung adenocarcinoma, a non-small cell subtype. TCRdb analysed the PCR reads with MiXCR anew, one entry per CDR3 protein. Here the sample spans about 23,000 distinct CDR3 sequences, around 50% being singletons. The sequence derives from a male donor with lung adenocarcinoma. The CD4 and CD8 labels of this study may be unreliable. V usage is TRBV6-9 and J usage is TRBJ2-1, with TRBD2 matching over 9 bases. Material for sequencing was CD4+ T cells from the center of a lung tumor. The CDR3 loop is CASRYSGSTNEQFF. As DNA, the CDR3 is TGTGCCAGCCGCTATAGCGGGAGCACCAATGAGCAGTTCTTC.